A single sample is the source of the 23 T cell receptor beta chains below, sequenced in a study of blood T cell repertoires in COVID-19. Assay: immunoSEQ multiplex PCR; the TCRdb copy retains only in-frame clones and omits some. The profile shows hundreds of thousands of clones, 86% of them singletons. Sequences were obtained from peripheral blood. The receptors come from a woman aged 30 to 39 with active or convalescent COVID-19.

V is TRBV6-5 and J is TRBJ1-2; D is unclear. CDR1 and CDR2 from the germline V gene are MNHEY and SVGAGI. Trimming removed 5 bases from V and 3 bases from J, with 10 bases in between. This CDR3 region has 13 residues. The CDR3, as DNA: TGTGCCAGCAGTCGCCCGGCGGACTATGGCTACACCTTC. It specifies CASSRPADYGYTF.

V is TRBV12-5 and J is TRBJ1-1; 7 positions match TRBD1. This CDR3 is 13 amino acids long. With V trimmed by 1 base and J by 4 bases, 0 bases remained unmatched. CDR1 is LGHNT, CDR2 FRNRAP, per germline. CDR3 nucleotide sequence: TGTGCTAGTGGTTTGGGACAGGGCACTGAAGCTTTCTTT. Amino acid sequence: CASGLGQGTEAFF.

The chain combines TRBV10-3 with TRBJ2-2, with TRBD2 matching over 11 bases. Germline V gives CDR1 ENHRY, CDR2 SYGVKD. With 6 bases clipped from V and 7 bases from J, the junction kept 16 bases outside the gene matches. The CDR3 extends over 18 amino acids. The CDR3 nucleotides read TGTGCCATCAGCCGAACCCTTAGCGGGGGGGCCGTCCACGGGGAGCTGTTTTTT. Its protein product is CAISRTLSGGAVHGELFF.

This clone was detected a few times. The chain couples TRBV28 to TRBJ1-3, with D hard to call. The CDR3 totals 15 residues. V lost 3 bases and J 0 bases, leaving 9 bases between the germline ends. Germline V lookup: CDR1 MDHEN, CDR2 SYDVKM. The CDR3 protein is CASSLQVISGNTIYF. The DNA of the CDR3 is TGTGCCAGCAGTTTGCAGGTTATCTCTGGAAACACCATATATTTT.

The gene calls are TRBV12-5 and TRBJ1-6; 7 bases map to TRBD1. CDR1 is LGHNT, CDR2 FRNRAP, per germline. CDR3 length equals 17 residues. With V trimmed by 0 bases and J by 7 bases, 9 bases remained unmatched. For the CDR3, the DNA is TGTGCTAGTGGTTTGGTATTAACAAGGACAGGAAATTCACCCCTCCACTTT. Its translation is CASGLVLTRTGNSPLHF.

CDR3 loop: CASYDGRAADTQYF. The CDR3 region has the DNA TGTGCCAGCTATGACGGGAGGGCCGCAGATACGCAGTATTTT. The J gene is TRBJ2-3, the V gene TRBV18, with 8 bases matching TRBD2. The CDR3 runs 14 residues. Germline CDR1 is KGHSH and CDR2 is LQKENI. V trimming: 7 bases; J trimming: 4 bases; junction bases outside the gene matches: 7.

This clone was observed a few times. The chain employs TRBV7-9 and TRBJ2-7, with 11 bases lining up with TRBD2. The CDR3 spans 19 residues. Germline-derived CDR1 and CDR2 are SEHNR and FQNEAQ (reference sequence). J lost 6 bases, V lost 1 base, and 17 bases had no gene match. In nucleotides, the CDR3 is TGTGCCAGCAGCTTAGGTGAGACTAGCGGGACGCTTTCAGCAGGCGAGCAGTACTTC. Translation: CASSLGETSGTLSAGEQYF.

The chain joins TRBV6-5 to TRBJ1-5; TRBD1 matches at 11 bases. CDR1 is MNHEY and CDR2 is SVGAGI in the germline V gene. The CDR3 runs to 14 residues. With 4 bases clipped from V and 10 bases from J, the junction kept 6 bases outside the gene matches. CDR3 DNA: TGTGCCAGCAGTTCGCCGGGACAGGGGGTCCCCCAGCATTTT. Its translation is CASSSPGQGVPQHF.

This chain links TRBV19 with TRBJ2-1; TRBD2 aligns across 8 bases. J gave up 1 base and V 4 bases, and 3 bases lay outside the gene matches. The CDR3 extends over 15 amino acids. Per the germline V gene, CDR1 is LNHDA and CDR2 is SQIVND (reference sequence). CDR3 sequence: CASSRSSGSYNEQFF. Written as DNA, the CDR3 is TGTGCCAGTAGTAGATCTAGCGGGTCCTACAATGAGCAGTTCTTC. Variable domain in full (rest from reference TRBV19 and TRBJ2-1): DGGITQSPKYLFRKEGQNVTLSCEQNLNHDAMYWYRQDPGQGLRLIYYSQIVNDFQKGDIAEGYSVSREKKESFPLTVTSAQKNPTAFYLCASSRSSGSYNEQFFGPGTRLTVL.

V gene TRBV6-5 combines with J gene TRBJ2-7, with TRBD1 matching 7 bases. V was clipped by 6 bases and J by 3 bases; unmatched bases: 11. Germline-derived CDR1 and CDR2 are MNHEY and SVGAGI. The CDR3 has 15 amino acids. CDR3 in DNA: TGTGCCAGCAGAAACCAACAGGGGTCAGGCTACGAGCAGTACTTC. Translating it yields CASRNQQGSGYEQYF.

CDR3 sequence reads: CATSFSGDVLTF. The CDR3 region has the DNA TGTGCCACCAGCTTTTCAGGGGACGTCCTGACTTTC. V gene TRBV15 combines with J gene TRBJ2-6, with a tentative D call TRBD1 (6 bases). In germline, CDR1 is LNHNV, CDR2 YYDKDF (reference sequence). The CDR3 consists of 12 residues. V dropped 5 bases and J dropped 11 bases, with 10 bases sitting between them.

This chain joins TRBV19 and TRBJ2-3, with unresolved D. V lost 6 bases and J 2 bases, leaving 9 bases between the germline ends. Germline loops: CDR1 LNHDA, CDR2 SQIVND (reference sequence). This CDR3 has 13 residues. For the CDR3, the DNA is TGTGCCAGTAGAAACAGAGTCACAGATACGCAGTATTTT. Translated: CASRNRVTDTQYF.

The chain recombines TRBV5-1 with TRBJ1-3, with 8 bases aligning to TRBD1. The CDR3 loop spans 13 amino acids. Germline loops: CDR1 SGHRS, CDR2 YFSETQ. V was pared by 4 bases and J by 9 bases, with 6 bases of the junction left unmatched. The CDR3 nucleotides are TGCGCCAGCAGCGTACAGGGGGAAGGCACCATATATTTT. Residues: CASSVQGEGTIYF.

The chain joins TRBV19 to TRBJ2-2, with D tentatively TRBD2 (6 bases). The CDR3 totals 14 residues. Germline V gene sequence: CDR1 LNHDA, CDR2 SQIVND (reference sequence). V was cut by 3 bases and J by 5 bases, with 10 bases left in between. The DNA for the CDR3 is TGTGCCAGTAGTATCCCTGGGGGGACCGGGGAGCTGTTTTTT. This gives the protein CASSIPGGTGELFF. Drawing the rest from reference TRBV19 and TRBJ2-2, the complete variable domain is DGGITQSPKYLFRKEGQNVTLSCEQNLNHDAMYWYRQDPGQGLRLIYYSQIVNDFQKGDIAEGYSVSREKKESFPLTVTSAQKNPTAFYLCASSIPGGTGELFFGEGSRLTVL.

This sequence joins TRBV5-8 and TRBJ2-7, with 10 bases that match TRBD1. Unmatched junction bases numbered 11, after V lost 0 bases and J lost 5 bases. The CDR3 consists of 17 residues. Germline V CDR1 and CDR2: SGHTS, YDEGEE. CDR3 nucleotides: TGTGCCAGCAGCTTGGTCCCGCACTTGACAGGGGGCAACGAGCAGTACTTC. Translating it yields CASSLVPHLTGGNEQYF.

This chain links TRBV5-1 with TRBJ1-2; the D gene is possibly TRBD1 (5 bases). The CDR3 totals 17 residues. In germline, CDR1 is SGHRS, CDR2 YFSETQ. V lost 2 bases and J 4 bases, leaving 21 bases between the germline ends. The CDR3: CASSFLGGGALGYGYTF. The CDR3, as DNA: TGCGCCAGCAGCTTTCTAGGCGGAGGGGCCCTAGGCTATGGCTACACCTTC.

The V and J genes are TRBV7-6 and TRBJ1-1; TRBD1 is a possible D gene (6 bases). The ends were cut back, 6 bases at V and 0 bases at J, with 17 bases in the middle. There are 16 residues in the CDR3. The germline gives CDR1 SGHVS, CDR2 FNYEAQ. The CDR3, as DNA: TGTGCCAGCAGGCTAACGGTGGGGGGGCTGAACACTGAAGCTTTCTTT. It specifies CASRLTVGGLNTEAFF.

The chain couples TRBV25-1 to TRBJ2-7; a possible D gene is TRBD1 (5 bases). Looked up from germline, CDR1 is MGHDK and CDR2 is SYGVNS. This CDR3 has 11 amino acids. V dropped 7 bases and J dropped 1 base, with 5 bases sitting between them. This chain's CDR3 is CASTGSYEQYF. CDR3 in DNA: TGTGCCAGCACAGGGTCCTACGAGCAGTACTTC.

The chain joins TRBV18 to TRBJ2-1; 14 bases agree with TRBD2. Losses at the gene ends were 3 bases for V and 4 bases for J; bases not matched to a gene: 5. Germline CDR1 reads KGHSH; CDR2 reads LQKENI. The CDR3 spans 17 residues. DNA of the CDR3: TGTGCCAGCTCACCGGGACTAGCGGGAGTAAATTACAATGAGCAGTTCTTC. Protein product: CASSPGLAGVNYNEQFF.

In this sample, this clone turned up once. J is TRBJ2-2 and V is TRBV19, with D tentatively TRBD1 (5 bases). Germline values: CDR1 LNHDA, CDR2 SQIVND (reference sequence). Trimming pared 9 bases from V and 6 bases from J, leaving 20 bases between. This CDR3 contains 15 residues. CDR3 nucleotides: TGTGCCAGCACTCTTGGGGCGGCGGTCCCCGGGGAGCTGTTTTTT. It translates to CASTLGAAVPGELFF.

The chain recombines TRBV3-1 (or the pseudogene TRBV3-2) with TRBJ2-7, with D unclear. V was cut by 3 bases and J by 3 bases, with 3 bases left in between. Germline loops: CDR1 LGHDT, CDR2 YNNKEL (reference sequence). This CDR3 has 11 amino acids. The CDR3: CASSHVYEQYF. The CDR3 coding sequence is TGTGCCAGCAGCCACGTCTACGAGCAGTACTTC.

The V call is TRBV19, the J call TRBJ1-6; D unresolved. V was clipped by 0 bases and J by 5 bases, with 8 bases between them. Germline V gene sequence: CDR1 LNHDA, CDR2 SQIVND (reference sequence). The CDR3 has 15 residues. CDR3 amino acids: CASSIDQEDNSPLHF. CDR3 nucleotide sequence: TGTGCCAGTAGTATAGATCAAGAGGATAATTCACCCCTCCACTTT.

The chain is built from TRBV5-1 and TRBJ2-2; 8 nucleotides line up with TRBD1. The J segment lost 7 bases and the V segment lost 4 bases, leaving 9 bases of the junction unmatched. The CDR3 is 15 residues long. In germline, CDR1 is SGHRS, CDR2 YFSETQ. DNA for the CDR3: TGCGCCAGCAGCACCCAGACAGGGGTAGACGGGGAGCTGTTTTTT. As protein: CASSTQTGVDGELFF.